This T cell receptor (beta chain) was identified during a study of shared clonotypes between healthy human individuals. Across the study: Every donor yielded three CD4 naive, three CD4 memory, two CD8 naive and one CD8 memory plate.

The CDR3 covers 15 residues. V dropped 1 base and J dropped 6 bases, with 16 bases sitting between them. Germline V gene sequence: CDR1 MNHEY, CDR2 SMNVEV (reference sequence). Note on this clone: What it recognizes is unknown.

Assay used: immunoSEQ multiplex PCR; TCRdb lists only in-frame clones, some missing. The sample lists a few million clones, around 95% occurring once. Notes on the study in general: It was observed that approximately 5% of naive CD4 clonotypes were shared across several donors. Clonotype sharing across donors was expected to vary with sequencing depth.

Naive CD8 isolation took CD45RO-negative cells positively selected for CCR7 and excluded terminally differentiated effector memory CD45RA+ cells. The J gene is TRBJ2-7, the V gene TRBV27; possible D gene TRBD1, 5 bases. Sequenced: naive CD8+ T cells from PBMCs. This receptor was obtained from a man aged 18-30 years in good health. Some clones in this sample may be carry-over from other donors' samples. The CDR3 sequence is CASSLWAGSAAEQYF. The CDR3 nucleotides read TGTGCCAGCAGTTTATGGGCAGGGTCAGCAGCCGAGCAGTACTTC.